These 27 T cell receptor beta chains were sequenced from one sample in a study of cytomegalovirus exposure and HLA in healthy donors. The table came from immunoSEQ multiplex PCR; TCRdb's copy has only in-frame clones and leaves some out. The repertoire holds fewer than 75,000 clones, with about 95% as singletons. The specimen sequenced was PBMCs. The receptors derive from a man younger than 35 in good health and CMV-seronegative.

This clone showed up just a few times. V usage is TRBV6-6 and J usage is TRBJ2-3; 10 nucleotides line up with TRBD2. The CDR3 loop spans 15 amino acids. Losses at the gene ends were 3 bases for V and 7 bases for J; bases not matched to a gene: 7. CDR1 is MNHNY, CDR2 SVGAGI, per germline (reference sequence). The CDR3 coding sequence is TGTGCCAGCAGTTATCCAGCGGGGGGGCCACATACGCAGTATTTT. Encoded protein: CASSYPAGGPHTQYF.

The chain has TRBV28 and TRBJ2-7; D unclear. Germline CDR1 MDHEN, CDR2 SYDVKM. The CDR3 runs to 13 residues. Trimming stripped 5 bases from V and 0 bases from J, with 8 bases between. The CDR3 nucleotides are TGTGCCAGCAGTCTCCCGAGCTCCTACGAGCAGTACTTC. It specifies CASSLPSSYEQYF.

The genes are TRBV27 and TRBJ2-4; D is unresolved. V lost 4 bases and J 0 bases, leaving 7 bases between the germline ends. The CDR3 sequence is 14 residues long. Germline V gene lookup returns CDR1 MNHEY and CDR2 SMNVEV (reference sequence). This chain's CDR3 is CASSSAGAKNIQYF. For the CDR3, the DNA is TGTGCCAGCAGTTCCGCCGGAGCCAAAAACATTCAGTACTTC.

This sequence joins TRBV27 and TRBJ2-2, with D possibly being TRBD1 (6 bases). V was cut by 9 bases and J by 4 bases, with 18 bases left in between. Per the germline V gene, CDR1 is MNHEY and CDR2 is SMNVEV (reference sequence). This CDR3 region has 15 residues. The chain's CDR3 is CASKGTSRGTGELFF. CDR3 DNA sequence: TGTGCCAGTAAAGGGACATCCCGGGGCACCGGGGAGCTGTTTTTT.

This sequence joins TRBV19 and TRBJ2-3; D perhaps matches TRBD1 (5 bases). The ends were cut back, 6 bases at V and 6 bases at J, with 19 bases in the middle. Germline CDR1 reads LNHDA; CDR2 reads SQIVND (reference sequence). The CDR3 is 15 residues long. CDR3 nucleotides: TGTGCCAGTAGCCCCCAAGGGGTTGGTACGGATACGCAGTATTTT. This codes for CASSPQGVGTDTQYF.

J is TRBJ1-5 and V is TRBV11-2; unclear D gene. Germline assignment: CDR1 SGHAT and CDR2 FQNNGV. The length of the CDR3 is 14 residues. Trimming shortened V by 1 base and J by 3 bases, and 7 bases separated the two germline ends. The CDR3 DNA is TGTGCCAGCAGCTTAGCCAGGTACAATCAGCCCCAGCATTTT. Translated, it gives CASSLARYNQPQHF. Combining the CDR3 with reference TRBV11-2 and TRBJ1-5 gives the whole variable domain EAGVAQSPRYKIIEKRQSVAFWCNPISGHATLYWYQQILGQGPKLLIQFQNNGVVDDSQLPKDRFSAERLKGVDSTLKIQPAKLEDSAVYLCASSLARYNQPQHFGDGTRLSIL.

The chain links TRBV7-2 to TRBJ2-7; 9 bases match TRBD2. Germline CDR1 SGHTA, CDR2 FQGNSA. The CDR3 totals 14 residues. V lost 5 bases to trimming and J lost 5 bases; unmatched junction nucleotides: 7. CDR3 protein: CASSHSGGRDEQYF. Here the CDR3 DNA reads TGTGCCAGCAGCCATAGCGGGGGCCGGGACGAGCAGTACTTC.

The gene calls are TRBV5-6 and TRBJ1-1; 8 positions agree with TRBD1. V lost 5 bases to trimming and J lost 8 bases; unmatched junction nucleotides: 5. Germline V gene sequence: CDR1 SGHDT, CDR2 YYEEEE. The CDR3 covers 12 residues. CDR3 in DNA: TGTGCCAGCAGTTGGGGACAGGAGGAAGCTTTCTTT. Amino acid sequence: CASSWGQEEAFF.

V is TRBV19 and J is TRBJ2-7; tentative D call: TRBD2 (5 bases). The V gene lost 5 bases and the J gene lost 5 bases, with 16 bases spanning the gap. The V gene's germline CDR1 is LNHDA and CDR2 SQIVND (reference sequence). The CDR3 loop spans 14 amino acids. As DNA, the CDR3 is TGTGCCAGTAGTGCGCGCGGGTATAGCGACGAGCAGTACTTC. It yields the protein CASSARGYSDEQYF.

The genes are TRBV19 and TRBJ1-5; 7 bases fit TRBD1. The length of the CDR3 is 15 residues. V shed 5 bases, J shed 6 bases, and the junction held 10 bases outside the gene matches. Germline values: CDR1 LNHDA, CDR2 SQIVND (reference sequence). This chain's CDR3 is CASSSQGGSSQPQHF. As DNA, the CDR3 is TGTGCCAGTAGTTCCCAGGGGGGTAGTTCTCAGCCCCAGCATTTT.

The genes are TRBV18 and TRBJ2-1, with D unresolved. The CDR3 is 15 amino acids. The V end lost 3 bases, the J end lost 6 bases, and 15 bases lay between the germline ends. In germline, CDR1 is KGHSH, CDR2 LQKENI. CDR3 sequence reads: CASSPPLAYSNEQFF. Written as DNA, the CDR3 is TGTGCCAGCTCACCTCCCCTTGCGTATAGCAATGAGCAGTTCTTC. Together with reference TRBV18 and TRBJ2-1, the CDR3 gives the full variable domain: NAGVMQNPRHLVRRRGQEARLRCSPMKGHSHVYWYRQLPEEGLKFMVYLQKENIIDESGMPKERFSAEFPKEGPSILRIQQVVRGDSAAYFCASSPPLAYSNEQFFGPGTRLTVL.

The chain joins TRBV18 to TRBJ2-2, with D perhaps matching TRBD2 (5 bases). The germline V and J ends were trimmed by 1 base and 6 bases, with 21 bases remaining between them. The CDR3 spans 18 residues. Germline V lookup: CDR1 KGHSH, CDR2 LQKENI. The CDR3 DNA sequence: TGTGCCAGCTCACCACTATCCCTCCTCTCGGGGTCCGCCGGGGAGCTGTTTTTT. Translating it yields CASSPLSLLSGSAGELFF.

The chain has TRBV30 and TRBJ1-6, with D possibly matching TRBD1 (5 bases). Trimming stripped 2 bases from V and 2 bases from J, with 10 bases between. This CDR3 spans 15 amino acids. Per the germline V gene, CDR1 is GTSNPN and CDR2 is SVGIG (reference sequence). The CDR3 sequence is CAWSLSGTYNSPLHF. For the CDR3, the DNA is TGTGCCTGGAGTTTGTCAGGGACCTATAATTCACCCCTCCACTTT.

The rearrangement uses TRBV5-4 and TRBJ1-1; D remains unclear. The CDR3 is 12 residues long. The V gene lost 4 bases and the J gene lost 7 bases, with 11 bases spanning the gap. CDR1 SGHNT and CDR2 YYREEE come from the germline V gene (reference sequence). The DNA for the CDR3 is TGTGCCAGCAGCCCTGCGGCCGGTGAAGCTTTCTTT. Residues: CASSPAAGEAFF. The full variable domain, with the rest looked up from reference TRBV5-4 and TRBJ1-1, is ETGVTQSPTHLIKTRGQQVTLRCSSQSGHNTVSWYQQALGQGPQFIFQYYREEENGRGNFPPRFSGLQFPNYSSELNVNALELDDSALYLCASSPAAGEAFFGQGTRLTVV.

V and J are TRBV5-6 and TRBJ2-3; TRBD1 is a possible D gene (6 bases). Between the trimmed V and J ends, which lost 6 bases and 1 base, there was a span of 9 bases. This CDR3 has 13 amino acids. Germline V gene lookup returns CDR1 SGHDT and CDR2 YYEEEE. CDR3 nucleotides: TGTGCCAGCACTAACAGGGGCACAGATACGCAGTATTTT. It encodes CASTNRGTDTQYF.

This clone came up a few times. An end of the junction differs from the germline gene, which may be a read error. The CDR3 DNA reads as TGTGCCAGCAGCTTAACAGGGGATGGACCAATAGATTTC. As protein: CASSLTGDGPIDF. This sequence joins TRBV7-2 and TRBJ2-7; 7 nucleotides align to TRBD1. Germline V gene lookup returns CDR1 SGHTA and CDR2 FQGNSA. The CDR3 is 13 residues long.

The table lists this clone with a count of one. V gene TRBV28 combines with J gene TRBJ2-3; D not certain. CDR3 length equals 12 residues. Germline CDR1 MDHEN, CDR2 SYDVKM. The V and J ends lost 5 bases and 7 bases respectively, with 10 bases between them. CDR3 sequence reads: CASSPIGYTQYF. In DNA, the CDR3 is TGTGCCAGCAGTCCTATCGGGTATACGCAGTATTTT.

The sample holds one count of this clone. The rearrangement joins TRBV7-2 to TRBJ1-1, with D unclear. The germline V gene encodes CDR1 SGHTA and CDR2 FQGNSA. V was clipped by 7 bases and J by 1 base, with 10 bases between them. The CDR3 consists of 13 residues. CDR3 bases: TGTGCCAGCACCTATCCTGCGAACACTGAAGCTTTCTTT. The encoded protein is CASTYPANTEAFF.

The V call is TRBV27, the J call TRBJ1-2, with a possible D match to TRBD1 (5 bases). The CDR3 sequence is 19 residues long. Germline lookup yields CDR1 MNHEY and CDR2 SMNVEV (reference sequence). Deletions cut 3 bases from V and 0 bases from J, with 23 bases between. The CDR3 DNA reads TGTGCCAGCAGTTTGGCCCCTAGTCCATCCCCGACAGCTAACTATGGCTACACCTTC. It encodes CASSLAPSPSPTANYGYTF.

The chain uses TRBV11-2 and TRBJ1-2, with a possible D match to TRBD1 (5 bases). The CDR3 contains 14 residues. CDR1 and CDR2 from the germline V gene are SGHAT and FQNNGV. The V and J ends lost 3 bases and 8 bases respectively, with 16 bases between them. The CDR3 region has the DNA TGTGCCAGCAGCTTCGACAGTTTTGTGGGGGGCTACACCTTC. As protein: CASSFDSFVGGYTF.

The V and J genes are TRBV28 and TRBJ1-1; tentative D call: TRBD1 (6 bases). Per germline, CDR1 MDHEN and CDR2 SYDVKM. The CDR3 sequence is 13 residues long. Trimming cost V 3 bases and J 7 bases, with 12 bases left between them. DNA for the CDR3: TGTGCCAGCAGTTTCGGAGGGGGGGTTGAAGCTTTCTTT. As protein: CASSFGGGVEAFF. Looking up the rest from reference TRBV28 and TRBJ1-1 gives the full variable domain: DVKVTQSSRYLVKRTGEKVFLECVQDMDHENMFWYRQDPGLGLRLIYFSYDVKMKEKGDIPEGYSVSREKKERFSLILESASTNQTSMYLCASSFGGGVEAFFGQGTRLTVV.

This chain joins TRBV28 and TRBJ2-7, with no clear D. V shed 6 bases and J shed 5 bases, with 11 bases lying between them. CDR1 and CDR2 (germline): MDHEN, SYDVKM. The CDR3 extends over 12 amino acids. CDR3 residues: CASSSRVDEQYF. Written as DNA, the CDR3 is TGTGCCAGCAGCTCTCGGGTGGACGAGCAGTACTTC.

The rearrangement joins TRBV15 to TRBJ1-1; tentatively, D is TRBD1 (6 bases). Deletions cut 5 bases from V and 4 bases from J, with 14 bases between. The CDR3 has 14 amino acids. In germline, CDR1 is LNHNV, CDR2 YYDKDF (reference sequence). CDR3 in amino acids: CATSGPGVSTEAFF. The CDR3 nucleotides are TGTGCCACCAGCGGACCAGGGGTGTCCACTGAAGCTTTCTTT.

The gene calls are TRBV9 and TRBJ2-5; no clear D. This CDR3 has 13 residues. Germline lookup yields CDR1 SGDLS and CDR2 YYNGEE. V dropped 0 bases and J dropped 5 bases, with 8 bases sitting between them. The CDR3, as DNA: TGTGCCAGCAGCGTAGTACCCGGGGAGACCCAGTACTTC. The encoded protein is CASSVVPGETQYF.

The chain is built from TRBV6-5 and TRBJ1-1, with 7 bases fitting TRBD1. This CDR3 is 15 amino acids long. V dropped 0 bases and J dropped 4; count of bases not matched to a gene: 5. Germline V lookup: CDR1 MNHEY, CDR2 SVGAGI. CDR3 loop: CASSYSRGLGTEAFF. DNA for the CDR3: TGTGCCAGCAGTTACTCTAGGGGGCTGGGCACTGAAGCTTTCTTT.

This clone was seen only once. V usage is TRBV10-3 and J usage is TRBJ2-7, with D possibly being TRBD1 (6 bases). There are 14 residues in the CDR3. Germline CDR1 is ENHRY and CDR2 is SYGVKD. With 2 bases removed from V and 3 bases from J, the gap between germline ends came to 11 bases. In nucleotides, the CDR3 is TGTGCCATCAGTGAGAGGGGGTCCGACTACGAGCAGTACTTC. This encodes CAISERGSDYEQYF.

The V gene is TRBV18, the J gene TRBJ2-1, with D possibly matching TRBD1 (6 bases). The CDR3 is 16 amino acids. V was cut by 1 base and J by 0 bases, with 10 bases left in between. The germline gives CDR1 KGHSH, CDR2 LQKENI. The CDR3 bases are TGTGCCAGCTCACCACGAGGGGGTCTCTCCTACAATGAGCAGTTCTTC. As protein: CASSPRGGLSYNEQFF.